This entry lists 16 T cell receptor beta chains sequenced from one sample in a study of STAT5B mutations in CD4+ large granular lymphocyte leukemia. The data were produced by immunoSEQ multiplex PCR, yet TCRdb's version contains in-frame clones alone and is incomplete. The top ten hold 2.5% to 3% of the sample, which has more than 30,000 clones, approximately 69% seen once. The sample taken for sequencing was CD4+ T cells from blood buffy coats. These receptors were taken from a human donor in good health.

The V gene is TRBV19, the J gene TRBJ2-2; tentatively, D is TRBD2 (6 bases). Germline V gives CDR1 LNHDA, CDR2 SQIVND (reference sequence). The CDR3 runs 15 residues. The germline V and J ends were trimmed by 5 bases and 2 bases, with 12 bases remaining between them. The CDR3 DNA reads TGTGCCAGTAGTGCGGGGTATCAAAACACCGGGGAGCTGTTTTTT. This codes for CASSAGYQNTGELFF.

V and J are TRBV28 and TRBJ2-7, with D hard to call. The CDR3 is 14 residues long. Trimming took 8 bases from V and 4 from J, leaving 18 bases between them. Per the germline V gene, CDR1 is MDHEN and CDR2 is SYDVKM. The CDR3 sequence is CASSPWRRFYEQYF. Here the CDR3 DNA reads TGTGCCAGCTCCCCCTGGAGACGGTTTTACGAGCAGTACTTC.

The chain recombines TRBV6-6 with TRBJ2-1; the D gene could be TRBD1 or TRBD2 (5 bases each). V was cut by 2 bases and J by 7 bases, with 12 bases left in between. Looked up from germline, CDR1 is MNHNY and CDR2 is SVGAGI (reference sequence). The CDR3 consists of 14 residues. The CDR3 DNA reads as TGTGCCAGCAGTTACCAAGTGGGGGTTAATGAGCAGTTCTTC. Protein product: CASSYQVGVNEQFF.

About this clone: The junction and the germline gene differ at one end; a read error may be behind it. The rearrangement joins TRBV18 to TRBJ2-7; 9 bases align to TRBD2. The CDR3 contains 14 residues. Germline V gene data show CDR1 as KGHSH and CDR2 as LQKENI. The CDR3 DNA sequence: TGTGCCAGCTCTCCACAGGGACTAGCAGTCGAGCAGTACTTC. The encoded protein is CASSPQGLAVEQYF.

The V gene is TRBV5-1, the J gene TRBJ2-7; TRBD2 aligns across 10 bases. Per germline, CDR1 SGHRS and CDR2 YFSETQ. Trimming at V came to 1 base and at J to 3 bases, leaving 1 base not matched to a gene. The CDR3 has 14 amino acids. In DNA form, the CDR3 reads TGCGCCAGCAGCTTGCGGACTAGCGGCTACGAGCAGTACTTC. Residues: CASSLRTSGYEQYF.

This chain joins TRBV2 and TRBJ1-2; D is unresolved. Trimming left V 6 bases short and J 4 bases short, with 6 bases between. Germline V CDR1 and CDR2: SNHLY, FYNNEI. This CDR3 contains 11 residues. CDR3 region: CASRVGYGYTF. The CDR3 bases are TGTGCCAGCAGGGTGGGCTATGGCTACACCTTC.

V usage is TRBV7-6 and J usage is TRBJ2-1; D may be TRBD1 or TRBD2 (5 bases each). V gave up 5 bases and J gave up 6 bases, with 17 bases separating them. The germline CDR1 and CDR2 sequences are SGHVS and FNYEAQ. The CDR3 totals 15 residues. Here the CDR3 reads CASSPTGPRANEQFF. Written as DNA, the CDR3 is TGTGCCAGCAGCCCGACGGGACCCCGGGCCAATGAGCAGTTCTTC. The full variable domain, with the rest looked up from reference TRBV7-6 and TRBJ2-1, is GAGVSQSPRYKVTKRGQDVALRCDPISGHVSLYWYRQALGQGPEFLTYFNYEAQQDKSGLPNDRFSAERPEGSISTLTIQRTEQRDSAMYRCASSPTGPRANEQFFGPGTRLTVL.

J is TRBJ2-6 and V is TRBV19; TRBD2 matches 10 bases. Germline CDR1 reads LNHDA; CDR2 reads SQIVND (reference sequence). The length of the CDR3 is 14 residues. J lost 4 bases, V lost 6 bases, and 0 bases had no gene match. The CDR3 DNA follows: TGTGCCAGTAGACTAGCGGGGGGGGCCAACGTCCTGACTTTC. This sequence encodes CASRLAGGANVLTF.

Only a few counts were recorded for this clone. The CDR3 nucleotides are TGTGCCAGCAGCCGCGGGCTAGCGGAGAATGAGCAGTTCTTC. Its translation is CASSRGLAENEQFF. The chain combines TRBV7-2 with TRBJ2-1; 7 bases are shared with TRBD2. This CDR3 is 14 amino acids long. The junction had 8 bases not matched to a gene; V was cut back by 5 bases and J by 7 bases. Germline values: CDR1 SGHTA, CDR2 FQGNSA.

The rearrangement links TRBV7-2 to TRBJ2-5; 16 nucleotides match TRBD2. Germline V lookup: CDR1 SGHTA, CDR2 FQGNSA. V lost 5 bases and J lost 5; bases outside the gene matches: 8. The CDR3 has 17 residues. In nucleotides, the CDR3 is TGTGCCAGCAGCCTTGGGACTAGCGGGGGGGAGGGGGAGACCCAGTACTTC. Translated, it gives CASSLGTSGGEGETQYF.

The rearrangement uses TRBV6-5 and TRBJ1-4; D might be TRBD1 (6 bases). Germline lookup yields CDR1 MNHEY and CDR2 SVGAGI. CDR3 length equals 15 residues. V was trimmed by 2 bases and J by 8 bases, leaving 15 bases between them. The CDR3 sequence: CASSYDQWTAEKLFF. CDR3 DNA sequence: TGTGCCAGCAGTTACGATCAGTGGACAGCCGAAAAACTGTTTTTT.

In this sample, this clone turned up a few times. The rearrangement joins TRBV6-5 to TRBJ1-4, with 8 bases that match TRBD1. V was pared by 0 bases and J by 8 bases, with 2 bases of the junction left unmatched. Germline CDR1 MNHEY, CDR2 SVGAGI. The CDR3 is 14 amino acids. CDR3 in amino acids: CASSYSYRGEKLFF. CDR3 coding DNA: TGTGCCAGCAGTTACTCGTACAGGGGGGAAAAACTGTTTTTT.

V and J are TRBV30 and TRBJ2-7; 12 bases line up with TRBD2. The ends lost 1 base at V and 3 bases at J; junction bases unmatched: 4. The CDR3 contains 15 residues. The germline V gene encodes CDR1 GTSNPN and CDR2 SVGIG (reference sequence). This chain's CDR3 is CAWSARTSGVYEQYF. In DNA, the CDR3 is TGTGCCTGGAGTGCCCGGACTAGCGGGGTCTACGAGCAGTACTTC.

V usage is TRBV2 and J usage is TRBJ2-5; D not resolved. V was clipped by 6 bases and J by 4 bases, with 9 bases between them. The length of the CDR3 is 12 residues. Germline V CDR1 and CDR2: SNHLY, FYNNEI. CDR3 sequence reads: CASSVGSETQYF. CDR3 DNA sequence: TGTGCCAGCAGCGTTGGATCAGAGACCCAGTACTTC.

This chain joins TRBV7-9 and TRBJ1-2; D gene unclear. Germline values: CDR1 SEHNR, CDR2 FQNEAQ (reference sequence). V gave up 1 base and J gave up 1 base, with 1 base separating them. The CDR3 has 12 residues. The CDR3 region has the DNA TGTGCCAGCAGCTTAGTTAACTATGGCTACACCTTC. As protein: CASSLVNYGYTF. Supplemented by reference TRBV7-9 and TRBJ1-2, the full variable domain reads DTGVSQNPRHKITKRGQNVTFRCDPISEHNRLYWYRQTLGQGPEFLTYFQNEAQLEKSRLLSDRFSAERPKGSFSTLEIQRTEQGDSAMYLCASSLVNYGYTFGSGTRLTVV.

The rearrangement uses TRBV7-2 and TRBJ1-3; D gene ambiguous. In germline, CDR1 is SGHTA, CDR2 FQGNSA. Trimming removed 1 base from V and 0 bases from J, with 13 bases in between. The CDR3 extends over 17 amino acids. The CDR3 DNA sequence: TGTGCCAGCAGCTTAGTATGGGGTGCCGGCTCTGGAAACACCATATATTTT. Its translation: CASSLVWGAGSGNTIYF.